This T cell receptor beta chain was captured in a study of cytomegalovirus exposure and HLA in healthy donors. The wider study: Both the 100 to 150 validation repertoires and the approximately 700 first-cohort repertoires used the same platform, as reported by a later analysis.

The assay was immunoSEQ multiplex PCR, and TCRdb's table has in-frame clones only and misses some. The table has about 160,000 clones, approximately 96% seen once. The clonotype was recovered from a woman under 30 in good health and CMV-seronegative. What was sequenced was PBMCs.

The DNA of the CDR3 is TGTGCCAGTAGTATGGTACAGAGTAGCAATCAGCCCCAGCATTTT. The encoded protein is CASSMVQSSNQPQHF. V usage is TRBV19 and J usage is TRBJ1-5; D gene ambiguous. Trimming stripped 3 bases from V and 0 bases from J, with 9 bases between. This CDR3 is built from 15 residues. Germline CDR1 reads LNHDA; CDR2 reads SQIVND (reference sequence).